These 28 T cell receptor beta chains were all obtained from the same sample, sequenced in a study of long-term antiretroviral therapy in people with HIV. Run at survey level, the immunoSEQ assay was version v3.0. Some clones are missing from TCRdb's copy, which holds only in-frame ones; the method was immunoSEQ multiplex PCR. Of 30,000 to 40,000 clones listed, roughly three quarters are singletons. The sequencing here drew on unsorted PBMCs, taken 1.9 years after starting antiretroviral therapy. The receptors shown here come from a man between 18 and 29 years old with HIV.

This clone was detected only once. J is TRBJ1-4 and V is TRBV11-2; no reliable D call. The CDR3 is 15 amino acids. Germline CDR1 SGHAT, CDR2 FQNNGV. The V end was cut by 6 bases, the J end by 2 bases, with 13 bases between. As DNA, the CDR3 is TGTGCCAGCAGTCAGCATCCCCTGACTAATGAAAAACTGTTTTTT. It translates to CASSQHPLTNEKLFF.

V is TRBV19 and J is TRBJ1-4; maybe TRBD1 (6 bases). CDR1 is LNHDA, CDR2 SQIVND, per germline (reference sequence). Deletions cut 4 bases from V and 4 bases from J, with 19 bases between. The CDR3 length is 17 residues. In DNA form, the CDR3 reads TGTGCCAGTAGTAACCCTCCATGGGGACATCATAATGAAAAACTGTTTTTT. Translation: CASSNPPWGHHNEKLFF. Full variable domain (missing parts from reference TRBV19 and TRBJ1-4): DGGITQSPKYLFRKEGQNVTLSCEQNLNHDAMYWYRQDPGQGLRLIYYSQIVNDFQKGDIAEGYSVSREKKESFPLTVTSAQKNPTAFYLCASSNPPWGHHNEKLFFGSGTQLSVL.

V and J are TRBV11-2 and TRBJ2-7; perhaps TRBD2 as D (5 bases). The CDR3 spans 15 residues. Germline V gene data show CDR1 as SGHAT and CDR2 as FQNNGV. V lost 4 bases, J lost 0 bases, and 13 bases lay in between. The CDR3, as DNA: TGTGCCAGCAGCTGGTCCGGGGAGAGCTCCTACGAGCAGTACGTC. This sequence encodes CASSWSGESSYEQYV.

This sequence joins TRBV6-5 and TRBJ2-3, with D possibly matching TRBD1 (5 bases). V was cut by 2 bases and J by 0 bases, with 9 bases left in between. The CDR3 contains 15 residues. Germline V lookup: CDR1 MNHEY, CDR2 SVGAGI. CDR3 coding DNA: TGTGCCAGCAGTTACGGCAGGGCTAGCACAGATACGCAGTATTTT. This encodes CASSYGRASTDTQYF.

This chain uses TRBV18 with TRBJ2-3; D is undetermined. This CDR3 is 12 amino acids long. V dropped 5 bases and J dropped 3 bases, with 6 bases sitting between them. Germline lookup yields CDR1 KGHSH and CDR2 LQKENI. The DNA for the CDR3 is TGTGCCAGCTCATGGGGAACAGATACGCAGTATTTT. Translation gives CASSWGTDTQYF. The complete variable domain, with remaining parts taken from reference TRBV18 and TRBJ2-3, reads NAGVMQNPRHLVRRRGQEARLRCSPMKGHSHVYWYRQLPEEGLKFMVYLQKENIIDESGMPKERFSAEFPKEGPSILRIQQVVRGDSAAYFCASSWGTDTQYFGPGTRLTVL.

In this sample, this clone turned up once. This sequence joins TRBV27 and TRBJ2-3; TRBD1 matches 9 bases. The CDR3 contains 16 residues. The trim removed 6 bases at V and 4 bases at J, leaving 11 bases unmatched. The germline V gene has CDR1 MNHEY and CDR2 SMNVEV (reference sequence). This CDR3 is CASRQQGASGSDTQYF. In DNA, the CDR3 is TGTGCCAGCAGACAACAGGGGGCTAGCGGATCAGATACGCAGTATTTT.

This rearrangement joins TRBV11-2 to TRBJ1-4; D is unclear. Trimming took off 1 base at V and 7 bases at J, with 13 bases between the two ends. The CDR3 covers 15 residues. Germline V gene sequence: CDR1 SGHAT, CDR2 FQNNGV. In nucleotides, the CDR3 is TGTGCCAGCAGCTTAGTGCAGTTTGGCGGTGAAAAACTGTTTTTT. Its protein product is CASSLVQFGGEKLFF.

V and J are TRBV15 and TRBJ2-7, with D perhaps matching TRBD2 (5 bases). The CDR3 spans 13 residues. Germline V CDR1 and CDR2: LNHNV, YYDKDF (reference sequence). With 3 bases removed from V and 2 bases from J, the gap between germline ends came to 8 bases. CDR3 bases: TGTGCCACCAGCAGGTTCGGGACCTACGAGCAGTACGTC. Translation gives CATSRFGTYEQYV.

This chain links TRBV5-1 with TRBJ2-7; tentatively, D is TRBD2 (7 bases). This CDR3 is 13 amino acids long. Germline lookup yields CDR1 SGHRS and CDR2 YFSETQ. Trimming pared 5 bases from V and 3 bases from J, leaving 12 bases between. The CDR3 spells CASSGGGLYEQYF. The CDR3 DNA follows: TGCGCCAGCAGTGGGGGGGGCCTCTACGAGCAGTACTTC.

This clone appeared a few times. The genes are TRBV28 and TRBJ1-3; tentatively, D is TRBD1 (6 bases). The CDR3 covers 14 residues. Germline V gene data show CDR1 as MDHEN and CDR2 as SYDVKM. V lost 5 bases and J 5 bases, leaving 13 bases between the germline ends. The CDR3 sequence: CASSLLGGRNTIYF. The DNA of the CDR3 is TGTGCCAGCAGTCTCCTTGGGGGGCGAAACACCATATATTTT.

J is TRBJ2-7 and V is TRBV6-6; no firm D call. The CDR3 covers 14 residues. The germline V gene has CDR1 MNHNY and CDR2 SVGAGI (reference sequence). Trimming left V 2 bases short and J 1 base short, with 9 bases between. The CDR3 protein is CASSYEAFSYEQYF. CDR3 bases: TGTGCCAGCAGTTACGAGGCGTTTTCCTACGAGCAGTACTTC.

The rearrangement uses TRBV5-1 and TRBJ1-1; 9 bases line up with TRBD1. V trimming: 0 bases; J trimming: 6 bases; junction bases outside the gene matches: 6. The germline gives CDR1 SGHRS, CDR2 YFSETQ. This CDR3 has 15 amino acids. The CDR3: CASSLGTGENAEAFF. The CDR3 coding sequence is TGCGCCAGCAGCTTGGGGACAGGGGAAAACGCTGAAGCTTTCTTT.

V is TRBV11-2 and J is TRBJ1-5, with unresolved D. The CDR3 is 15 residues long. The germline V gene encodes CDR1 SGHAT and CDR2 FQNNGV. Trimming pared 1 base from V and 0 bases from J, leaving 7 bases between. The CDR3 sequence is CASSLVPDSNQPQHF. In DNA form, the CDR3 reads TGTGCCAGCAGCTTAGTTCCGGATAGCAATCAGCCCCAGCATTTT.

The rearrangement links TRBV6-1 to TRBJ1-1; no definite D call. The CDR3 covers 14 residues. Between the trimmed V and J ends, which lost 3 bases and 2 bases, there was a span of 10 bases. Germline V lookup: CDR1 MNHNS, CDR2 SASEGT. The CDR3 sequence is CASSEGAYNTEAFF. Here the CDR3 DNA reads TGTGCCAGCAGTGAGGGCGCGTATAACACTGAAGCTTTCTTT.

This chain connects TRBV9 to TRBJ2-1; perhaps D is TRBD1 or TRBD2 (5 bases each). Trimming stripped 0 bases from V and 10 bases from J, with 8 bases between. Germline loops: CDR1 SGDLS, CDR2 YYNGEE. The CDR3 extends over 12 amino acids. The CDR3 here is CASSVGGKEQFF. CDR3 DNA sequence: TGTGCCAGCAGCGTAGGGGGGAAAGAGCAGTTCTTC.

This clone turned up a few times. The chain carries TRBV7-8 and TRBJ1-6; D gene uncertain. The germline CDR1 and CDR2 sequences are SGHVS and FQNEAQ. Trimming left V 4 bases short and J 4 bases short, with 11 bases between. This CDR3 region has 15 residues. CDR3: CASSWGGLYNSPLHF. CDR3 sequence (DNA): TGTGCCAGCAGCTGGGGTGGGTTATATAATTCACCCCTCCACTTT.

This chain links TRBV7-8 with TRBJ1-4; possible D gene TRBD1, 5 bases. The germline CDR1 and CDR2 sequences are SGHVS and FQNEAQ. The CDR3 is 16 amino acids. V shed 5 bases and J shed 10 bases, with 23 bases lying between them. CDR3 bases: TGTGCCAGCAGCCCCCTAACTCAGGGCCAACAAGGAAAACTGTTTTTT. Protein: CASSPLTQGQQGKLFF. Full variable domain (remainder filled in from reference TRBV7-8 and TRBJ1-4): GAGVSQSPRYKVAKRGQDVALRCDPISGHVSLFWYQQALGQGPEFLTYFQNEAQLDKSGLPSDRFFAERPEGSVSTLKIQRTQQEDSAVYLCASSPLTQGQQGKLFFGSGTQLSVL.

The chain employs TRBV6-6 and TRBJ1-1; D remains ambiguous. This CDR3 contains 15 residues. Germline V lookup: CDR1 MNHNY, CDR2 SVGAGI (reference sequence). V lost 6 bases and J 0 bases, leaving 14 bases between the germline ends. The CDR3 here is CASSPKGGLNTEAFF. The DNA of the CDR3 is TGTGCCAGCAGCCCCAAAGGCGGATTGAACACTGAAGCTTTCTTT.

The rearrangement joins TRBV6-4 to TRBJ2-2; D not certain. Germline CDR1 and CDR2: MRHNA and SNTAGT. The V end lost 5 bases, the J end lost 4 bases, and 11 bases lay between the germline ends. The CDR3 contains 14 residues. The CDR3 region is CASSSQLSTGELFF. CDR3 in DNA: TGTGCCAGCAGTTCACAACTTAGCACCGGGGAGCTGTTTTTT.

The CDR3 DNA sequence: TGTGCCAGCAGTGGGACTAGCGGGGGAGAGACCCAGTACTTC. Protein sequence: CASSGTSGGETQYF. V usage is TRBV6-6 and J usage is TRBJ2-5; 14 positions agree with TRBD2. Germline trimming cut 5 bases from V and 4 bases from J; bases unmatched to any gene: 0. Germline V CDR1 and CDR2: MNHNY, SVGAGI (reference sequence). This CDR3 is 14 amino acids long.

This chain links TRBV2 with TRBJ1-5; 8 nucleotides match TRBD1. V lost 7 bases and J lost 2; bases outside the gene matches: 4. CDR1 and CDR2 from the germline V gene are SNHLY and FYNNEI. This CDR3 has 14 amino acids. CDR3 coding DNA: TGTGCCAGCATGACAGGGGAAGGCAATCAGCCCCAGCATTTT. It encodes CASMTGEGNQPQHF.

This CDR3 reads CASSLAEGVPEQFF. DNA of the CDR3: TGCGCCAGCAGCTTGGCCGAGGGGGTCCCCGAGCAGTTCTTC. This chain uses TRBV5-1 with TRBJ2-1; perhaps TRBD1 as D (6 bases). The CDR3 has 14 amino acids. Germline CDR1 SGHRS, CDR2 YFSETQ. Trimming removed 0 bases at V and 10 bases at J, with 14 bases between.

The chain employs TRBV20-1 and TRBJ2-3; D unresolved. The CDR3 length is 11 residues. Germline V lookup: CDR1 DFQATT, CDR2 SNEGSKA (reference sequence). V lost 1 base and J 4 bases, leaving 3 bases between the germline ends. The CDR3: CSARAADTQYF. In nucleotides, the CDR3 is TGCAGTGCTAGAGCCGCAGATACGCAGTATTTT.

This sequence joins TRBV5-4 and TRBJ2-1; D may be TRBD2 (5 bases). V lost 2 bases to trimming and J lost 4 bases, with 13 bases between them. Looked up from germline, CDR1 is SGHNT and CDR2 is YYREEE (reference sequence). The CDR3 has 15 residues. The CDR3 region is CASSFPTSKYNEQFF. The CDR3, as DNA: TGTGCCAGCAGCTTTCCCACTAGTAAGTACAATGAGCAGTTCTTC. Complete variable domain (other parts from reference TRBV5-4 and TRBJ2-1): ETGVTQSPTHLIKTRGQQVTLRCSSQSGHNTVSWYQQALGQGPQFIFQYYREEENGRGNFPPRFSGLQFPNYSSELNVNALELDDSALYLCASSFPTSKYNEQFFGPGTRLTVL.

The J gene is TRBJ1-1, the V gene TRBV30, with D perhaps TRBD1 (6 bases). The CDR3 covers 13 residues. In germline, CDR1 is GTSNPN, CDR2 SVGIG (reference sequence). Trimming took 2 bases from V and 2 from J, leaving 9 bases between them. In nucleotides, the CDR3 is TGTGCCTGGAGTACAGGGTTAAACACTGAAGCTTTCTTT. Amino acid sequence: CAWSTGLNTEAFF.

Only one count was recorded for this clone. A read error may account for a junction end that differs from germline. The V and J genes are TRBV19 and TRBJ1-5; 7 nucleotides match TRBD1. The V gene's germline CDR1 is LNHDA and CDR2 SQIVND (reference sequence). The CDR3 totals 15 residues. DNA of the CDR3: TGTGCCAGTAGTATAGTGAGAGGTGGACAGGCTCCTTTCTATTTT. This gives the protein CASSIVRGGQAPFYF.

The chain employs TRBV5-1 and TRBJ1-1, with D perhaps matching TRBD1 (5 bases). V was pared by 3 bases and J by 1 base, with 10 bases between. The CDR3 covers 14 residues. Per germline, CDR1 SGHRS and CDR2 YFSETQ. This chain's CDR3 is CASSWGTGNTEAFF. The CDR3 DNA reads TGCGCCAGCAGCTGGGGGACGGGGAACACTGAAGCTTTCTTT.

The rearrangement links TRBV18 to TRBJ2-5; 10 nucleotides match TRBD1. V lost 8 bases, J lost 5 bases, and 2 bases stayed unmatched. The germline CDR1 and CDR2 sequences are KGHSH and LQKENI. This CDR3 is built from 12 residues. The CDR3 sequence: CASADRGETQYF. In nucleotides, the CDR3 is TGTGCCAGCGCGGACAGGGGGGAGACCCAGTACTTC.